Listed below are T cell receptor beta chains from one sample, sequenced in a study of blood T cell repertoires in COVID-19. Method: immunoSEQ multiplex PCR; TCRdb's copy keeps in-frame clones and lacks some. The table includes a few hundred thousand clones, approximately 85% detected once. Sequencing was performed on PBMCs or T cells enriched from blood (not recorded which). The receptors stem from a man aged 25 to 40 who had recovered from COVID-19. Each CDR3 is given with its conserved first and last residue. The order of the fields is D gene, V gene, CDR3 protein. D genes are given only for firm matches.

D gene: .
V gene: TRBV7-2
CDR3 protein: CASSRGTGWEAFF

D gene: .
V gene: TRBV5-1
CDR3 protein: CASSLASGNTEAFF

D gene: .
V gene: TRBV21-1
CDR3 protein: CASSKARGDRGRLGTEAFF

D gene: .
V gene: TRBV9
CDR3 protein: CASSAHLSSYNSPLHF

D gene: .
V gene: TRBV11-1
CDR3 protein: CASSLGRNQPQHF

D gene: .
V gene: TRBV7-2
CDR3 protein: CASSLSQGYSNQPQHF

D gene: .
V gene: TRBV3-1/TRBV3-2
CDR3 protein: CASSQDLVQGHNSPLHF

D gene: .
V gene: TRBV7-2
CDR3 protein: CASSLEGAGSNQPQHF

D gene: .
V gene: TRBV2
CDR3 protein: CASSESGMNQPQHF

D gene: .
V gene: TRBV30
CDR3 protein: CAWSVLSSGGYTF

D gene: .
V gene: TRBV7-2
CDR3 protein: CASSLTAGLTGGGYTF

D gene: .
V gene: TRBV29-1
CDR3 protein: CSAYGHQKVTEAFF

D gene: TRBD1
V gene: TRBV7-9
CDR3 protein: CASSPRQGGQETQYF

D gene: .
V gene: TRBV5-4
CDR3 protein: CASSKSGWDTQYF